The following is a T cell receptor (beta chain) sequence with its context. Antigen unknown. V gave up 4 bases and J gave up 1 base, with 15 bases separating them. This CDR3 contains 16 residues. Per the germline V gene, CDR1 is LNHNV and CDR2 is YYDKDF (reference sequence). These data belong to a study of Ad26.COV2.S vaccination and SARS-CoV-2 variants. At the level of the study: Trial arm assignment for the donor was COV1001 Ad26.COV2.S. By the intramuscular route, Ad26.COV2.S was given once, or twice 56 days apart. Findings of the study overall: Similar non-spike TCR breadth was seen in vaccine and placebo recipients. There was reportedly substantial breadth in spike-specific CD8+ and CD4+ T cell responses after vaccination.

Treatment indicated: some 20 received Ad26.COV2.S at low or high dose, single or two shots; several received placebo; per-sample allocation not given. The samples date from day 63 after the first vaccine or placebo injection. Profiled with immunoSEQ multiplex PCR; TCRdb holds only in-frame clones, not every one. The sample consists of approximately 420,000 clones, about nine tenths of them appearing once. The clonotype was recovered from a person between 18 and 60 years old who received the Ad26.COV2.S COVID-19 vaccine or a placebo. The rearrangement uses TRBV15 and TRBJ2-3; D not resolved. Sequencing was performed on peripheral blood, taken in a trial of Ad26.COV2.S vaccine versus placebo. This CDR3 reads CATSTPLGVRTDTQYF. CDR3 nucleotide sequence: TGTGCCACCAGCACCCCTCTAGGAGTCCGCACAGATACGCAGTATTTT.